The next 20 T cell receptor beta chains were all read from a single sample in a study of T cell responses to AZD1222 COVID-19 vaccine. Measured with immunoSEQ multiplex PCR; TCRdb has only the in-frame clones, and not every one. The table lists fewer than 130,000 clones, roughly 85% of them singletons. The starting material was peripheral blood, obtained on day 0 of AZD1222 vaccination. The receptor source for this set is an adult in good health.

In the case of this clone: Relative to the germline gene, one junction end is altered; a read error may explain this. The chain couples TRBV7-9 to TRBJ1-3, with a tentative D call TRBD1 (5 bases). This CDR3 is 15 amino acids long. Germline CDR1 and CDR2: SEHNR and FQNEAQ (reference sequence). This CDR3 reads CTSSLEGGHGNTIYF. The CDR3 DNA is TGTACCAGCAGCTTAGAGGGAGGACATGGAAACACCATATATTTT.

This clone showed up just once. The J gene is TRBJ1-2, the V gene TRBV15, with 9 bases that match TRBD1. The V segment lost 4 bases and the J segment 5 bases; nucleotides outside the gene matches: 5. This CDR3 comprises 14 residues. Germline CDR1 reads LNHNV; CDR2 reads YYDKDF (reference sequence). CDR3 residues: CATSTGTGNYGYTF. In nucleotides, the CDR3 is TGTGCCACCAGCACCGGGACAGGGAATTATGGCTACACCTTC.

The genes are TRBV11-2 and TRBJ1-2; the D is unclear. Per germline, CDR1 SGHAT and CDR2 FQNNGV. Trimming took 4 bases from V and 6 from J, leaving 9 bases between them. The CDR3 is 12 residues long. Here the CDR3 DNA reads TGTGCCAGCAGCTCAGAAGGAGATGGCTACACCTTC. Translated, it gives CASSSEGDGYTF.

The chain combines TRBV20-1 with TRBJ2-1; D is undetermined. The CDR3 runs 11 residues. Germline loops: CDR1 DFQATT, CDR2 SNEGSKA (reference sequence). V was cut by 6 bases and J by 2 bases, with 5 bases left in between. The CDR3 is CSALTYNEQFF. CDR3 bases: TGCAGTGCCTTGACCTACAATGAGCAGTTCTTC.

DNA for the CDR3: TGTGCCAGCAGCAAGGCGCTTAACTATGGCTACACCTTC. Amino acids: CASSKALNYGYTF. V usage is TRBV28 and J usage is TRBJ1-2; no clear D gene. Trimming cost V 6 bases and J 1 base, with 9 bases left between them. The germline V gene has CDR1 MDHEN and CDR2 SYDVKM. CDR3 length: 13 residues.

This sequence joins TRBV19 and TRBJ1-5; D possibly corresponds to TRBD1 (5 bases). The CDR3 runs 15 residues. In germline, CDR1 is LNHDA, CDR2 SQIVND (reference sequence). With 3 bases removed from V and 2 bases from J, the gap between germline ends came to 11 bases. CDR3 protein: CASSIPGTGNQPQHF. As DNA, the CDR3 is TGTGCCAGTAGTATCCCCGGGACTGGCAATCAGCCCCAGCATTTT.

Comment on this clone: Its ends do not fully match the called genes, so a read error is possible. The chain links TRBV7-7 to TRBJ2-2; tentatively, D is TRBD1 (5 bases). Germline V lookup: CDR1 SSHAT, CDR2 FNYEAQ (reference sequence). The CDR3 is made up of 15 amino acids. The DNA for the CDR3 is TGTGCTAGCAGCTTAGAAGGGGTTATCACCGGGGAGCTGTTTTTT. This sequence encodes CASSLEGVITGELFF.

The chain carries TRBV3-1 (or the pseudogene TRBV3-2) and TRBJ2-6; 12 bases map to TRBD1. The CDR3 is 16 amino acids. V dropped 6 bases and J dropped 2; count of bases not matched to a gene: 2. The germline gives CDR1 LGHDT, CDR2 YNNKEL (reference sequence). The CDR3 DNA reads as TGTGCCAGCAGAGGGACAGGGGGCGCTGGGGCCAACGTCCTGACTTTC. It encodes CASRGTGGAGANVLTF.

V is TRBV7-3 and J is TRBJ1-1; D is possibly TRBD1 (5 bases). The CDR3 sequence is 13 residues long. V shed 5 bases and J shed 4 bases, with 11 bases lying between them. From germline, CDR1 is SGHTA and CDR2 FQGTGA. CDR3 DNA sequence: TGTGCCAGCAGCCCAAGGGGTCCCACTGAAGCTTTCTTT. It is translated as CASSPRGPTEAFF.

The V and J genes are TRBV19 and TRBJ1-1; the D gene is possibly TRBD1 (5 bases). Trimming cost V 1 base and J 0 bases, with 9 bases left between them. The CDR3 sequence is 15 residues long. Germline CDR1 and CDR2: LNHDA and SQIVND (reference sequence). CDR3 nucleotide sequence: TGTGCCAGTAGTATAGTTGCAGGGCTGAACACTGAAGCTTTCTTT. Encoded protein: CASSIVAGLNTEAFF.

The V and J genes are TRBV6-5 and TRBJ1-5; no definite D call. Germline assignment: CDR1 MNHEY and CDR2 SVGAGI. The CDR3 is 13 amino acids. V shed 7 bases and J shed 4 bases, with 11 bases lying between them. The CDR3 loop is CASMEVWNQPQHF. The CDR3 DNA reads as TGTGCCAGCATGGAGGTCTGGAATCAGCCCCAGCATTTT.

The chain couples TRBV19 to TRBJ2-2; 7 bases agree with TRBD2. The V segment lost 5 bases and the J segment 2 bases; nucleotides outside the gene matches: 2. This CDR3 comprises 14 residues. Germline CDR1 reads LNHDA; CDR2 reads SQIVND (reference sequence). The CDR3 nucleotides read TGTGCCAGTAGTGGCGGGGGTAACACCGGGGAGCTGTTTTTT. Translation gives CASSGGGNTGELFF.

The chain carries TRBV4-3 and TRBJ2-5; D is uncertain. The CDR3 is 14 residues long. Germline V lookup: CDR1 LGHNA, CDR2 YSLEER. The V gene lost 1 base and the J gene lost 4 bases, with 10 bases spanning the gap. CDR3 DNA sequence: TGCGCCAGCAGCCAAGGCGCGGCCGGAGAGACCCAGTACTTC. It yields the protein CASSQGAAGETQYF.

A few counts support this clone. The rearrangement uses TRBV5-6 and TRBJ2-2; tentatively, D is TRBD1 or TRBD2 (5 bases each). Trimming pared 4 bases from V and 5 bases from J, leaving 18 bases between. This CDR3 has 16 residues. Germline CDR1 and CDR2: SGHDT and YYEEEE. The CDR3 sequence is CASSRPQGRRTGELFF. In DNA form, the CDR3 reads TGTGCCAGCAGCAGGCCGCAGGGACGAAGGACCGGGGAGCTGTTTTTT.

CDR3 sequence reads: CASSRGQAPDIQYF. Here the CDR3 DNA reads TGTGCCAGCAGTCGTGGACAGGCCCCTGACATTCAGTACTTC. This sequence joins TRBV7-2 and TRBJ2-4, with 7 bases matching TRBD1. From germline, CDR1 is SGHTA and CDR2 FQGNSA. The CDR3 runs to 14 residues. J lost 8 bases, V lost 6 bases, and 10 bases had no gene match.

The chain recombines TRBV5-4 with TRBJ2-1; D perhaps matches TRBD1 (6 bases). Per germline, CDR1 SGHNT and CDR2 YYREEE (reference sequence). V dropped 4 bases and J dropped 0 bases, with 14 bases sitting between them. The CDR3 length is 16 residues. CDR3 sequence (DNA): TGTGCCAGCAGCGCGCCGACAGGTAGCTCCTACAATGAGCAGTTCTTC. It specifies CASSAPTGSSYNEQFF.

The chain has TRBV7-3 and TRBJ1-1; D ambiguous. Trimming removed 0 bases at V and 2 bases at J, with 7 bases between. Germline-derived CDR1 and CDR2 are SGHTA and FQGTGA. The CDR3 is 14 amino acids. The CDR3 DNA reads TGTGCCAGCAGCTTAACGGGTGGAAACACTGAAGCTTTCTTT. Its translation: CASSLTGGNTEAFF. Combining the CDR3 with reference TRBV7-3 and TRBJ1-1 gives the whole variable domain GAGVSQTPSNKVTEKGKYVELRCDPISGHTALYWYRQSLGQGPEFLIYFQGTGAADDSGLPNDRFFAVRPEGSVSTLKIQRTERGDSAVYLCASSLTGGNTEAFFGQGTRLTVV.

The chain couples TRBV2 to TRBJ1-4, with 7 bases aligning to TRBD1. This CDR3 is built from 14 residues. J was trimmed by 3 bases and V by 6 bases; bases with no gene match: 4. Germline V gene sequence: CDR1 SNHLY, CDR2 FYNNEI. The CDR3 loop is CASSYRGANEKLFF. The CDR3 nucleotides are TGTGCCAGCAGCTACAGGGGTGCTAATGAAAAACTGTTTTTT.

CDR3: CASSRLDGRNSPLHF. In DNA, the CDR3 is TGTGCCAGCAGCCGCCTCGATGGGAGGAATTCACCCCTCCACTTT. The chain recombines TRBV14 with TRBJ1-6; the D is unclear. Trimming shortened V by 4 bases and J by 7 bases, and 14 bases separated the two germline ends. CDR1 and CDR2 from the germline V gene are SGHDN and FVKESK. The CDR3 is 15 residues long.

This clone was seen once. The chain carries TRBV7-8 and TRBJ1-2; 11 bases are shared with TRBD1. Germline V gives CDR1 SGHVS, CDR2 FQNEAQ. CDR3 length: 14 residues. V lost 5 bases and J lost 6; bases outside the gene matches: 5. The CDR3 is CASSPGQGENGYTF. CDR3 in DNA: TGTGCCAGCAGCCCGGGACAGGGGGAGAATGGCTACACCTTC.